The T cell receptor (beta chain) described here comes from a study of blood T cell repertoires in COVID-19 (TCRdb year 2020). Context from the whole study: Samples covering the acute and convalescent phases of COVID-19 were provided by collaborators in the United States, Italy and Spain. The prospective study material was composed of cDNA or gDNA derived from T cells, B-cell-depleted T cells, or PBMCs. Subjects who had been exposed to COVID-19, were actively infected with it, or had recovered from it provided the deeply sampled blood TCRbeta repertoires that made up the dataset. The repertoires were released in a freely available public database intended as a resource for research on the immune response to SARS-CoV-2. Samples were obtained from the ongoing ImmuneRACE study (first 160 participants) and from 1,200 or so subjects provided by 6 global collaborators. Nearly every sample came with metadata listing a de-identified subject ID, COVID-19 status, age in years and sex. Where available, HLA class I and class II types were taken from metadata supplied by the sample provider and were not determined by assay-based typing. The paper's findings and limits, for the study overall: The quantity of clinical and demographic metadata differed by source and by participant and was supplied without curation.

With regard to this clone: The antigen this receptor binds is unknown. Within one base of it there is no much larger clone, and no base qualities were kept.

The CDR3 measures 15 amino acids from cysteine to phenylalanine. Only CDR3 DNA remains: 45 bases, in frame from the first base. CDR1 and CDR2 (SGDLS, YYNGEE) derive from the germline V gene. Germline trimming: 4 bases from V, 3 bases from J; junction bases outside gene matches: 9. The immunoSEQ Assay, a bias-controlled multiplex PCR, was used to amplify TCRbeta CDR3 regions from genomic DNA. The paper's processing steps were these. The number of nucleated cells in each sample was estimated from the amplification of reference gene primers within the assay. To quantify the absolute abundance of each unique TCRbeta CDR3 rearrangement, sequence reads were collapsed and filtered. Productive Simpson clonality was computed per sample as the square root of Simpson's diversity index over productive rearrangements. The source is immuneACCESS, and TCRdb retained only in-frame sequences with V and J called. Part of the clones is not carried over; for the studies checked, unresolved V genes explain less than half of this, and the remainder is unexplained. That table is the source of V, J and clone size, and D and trimming were worked out from the DNA. The sample has more than 110,000 clones on record, nearly 80% of them singletons. The ten largest clones take up roughly 2.9% of the sample.

Participants in the prospective study were enrolled through a virtual design, were aged about 18 to 100 years, and lived in 24 United States geographic areas. In the prospective study, cohorts were assigned on the basis of participant-reported clinical history obtained from a screening survey and a study questionnaire. Recovered participants in ImmuneRACE Cohort 3 were defined as having two consecutive negative NP/OP PCR tests, clearance from a healthcare professional, or resolution of symptoms. Mobile phlebotomists in the prospective study collected whole blood, serum and a nasopharyngeal or oropharyngeal swab from every participant. Over a roughly two-month period, participants in the prospective study had the option of providing additional blood draws and questionnaires. Before DNA extraction, blood samples from the prospective study were shipped at room temperature or frozen.

Input material: PBMCs or T cells enriched from blood (not recorded which). The rearrangement joined TRBV9 to TRBJ1-1; 7 bases in between match TRBD1. The receptor comes from a woman between 50 and 59 years old who had recovered from COVID-19. The DNA reads TGTGCCAGCAGCCCGACCCCCACAGGGGACACTGAAGCTTTCTTT. This yields the protein CASSPTPTGDTEAFF.